The 14 T cell receptor beta chains reported below all come from one sample, sequenced in a study of T cells in localized non-small cell lung cancer. Clones were read by immunoSEQ multiplex PCR, and TCRdb kept only the in-frame ones, dropping some. This table has some 50,000 clones, 80% to 85% appearing once. The specimen comprised peripheral blood mononuclear cells, sampled before any cancer treatment. These receptors came from a man between 40 and 70 years old with stage III lung adenocarcinoma.

The chain is built from TRBV19 and TRBJ2-7, with a possible D match to TRBD1 (7 bases). The V end was cut by 1 base, the J end by 6 bases, with 13 bases between. Germline V gene lookup returns CDR1 LNHDA and CDR2 SQIVND (reference sequence). The CDR3 consists of 14 residues. CDR3 coding DNA: TGTGCCAGTAGTATAGTGGCAGGGGGACTCGAGCAGTACTTC. Residues: CASSIVAGGLEQYF.

The chain carries TRBV7-3 and TRBJ2-2; 7 nucleotides agree with TRBD2. CDR1 is SGHTA, CDR2 FQGTGA, per germline. After removal of 2 bases from V and 0 bases from J, the junction contained 6 bases not matched to a gene. CDR3 length: 17 amino acids. CDR3 nucleotide sequence: TGTGCCAGCAGCTTATCGACTAGCAGAGCGAACACCGGGGAGCTGTTTTTT. Protein sequence: CASSLSTSRANTGELFF.

The genes are TRBV11-2 and TRBJ2-7; TRBD1 aligns across 10 bases. Trimming cost V 3 bases and J 0 bases; bases outside gene matches: 5. CDR1 is SGHAT and CDR2 is FQNNGV in the germline V gene. The CDR3 is 16 amino acids. This CDR3 reads CASSFTGDRGSYEQYF. In DNA form, the CDR3 reads TGTGCCAGCAGCTTTACTGGGGACAGGGGCTCCTACGAGCAGTACTTC. Combining the CDR3 with reference TRBV11-2 and TRBJ2-7 gives the whole variable domain EAGVAQSPRYKIIEKRQSVAFWCNPISGHATLYWYQQILGQGPKLLIQFQNNGVVDDSQLPKDRFSAERLKGVDSTLKIQPAKLEDSAVYLCASSFTGDRGSYEQYFGPGTRLTVT.

The chain recombines TRBV18 with TRBJ2-5; D might be TRBD2 (5 bases). The germline V and J ends were trimmed by 3 bases and 5 bases, with 10 bases remaining between them. Germline CDR1 and CDR2: KGHSH and LQKENI. The CDR3 runs to 13 residues. In DNA, the CDR3 is TGTGCCAGCTCACCCGACCCGGGGGAGACCCAGTACTTC. It translates to CASSPDPGETQYF.

In this sample, this clone turned up a few times. V usage is TRBV15 and J usage is TRBJ2-1, with TRBD2 matching 12 bases. V shed 0 bases, J shed 8 bases, and the junction held 5 bases outside the gene matches. Looked up from germline, CDR1 is LNHNV and CDR2 is YYDKDF (reference sequence). The CDR3 loop spans 16 amino acids. The CDR3 bases are TGTGCCACCAGCAGAGAGTCGGCTAGCGGGAGGGATGAGCAGTTCTTC. It translates to CATSRESASGRDEQFF.

In this sample, this clone turned up once. V usage is TRBV27 and J usage is TRBJ2-1; 15 nucleotides match TRBD2. Looked up from germline, CDR1 is MNHEY and CDR2 is SMNVEV (reference sequence). The length of the CDR3 is 18 residues. V trimming: 5 bases; J trimming: 7 bases; junction bases outside the gene matches: 12. The CDR3 DNA reads as TGTGCCAGCAGTACCCAGACCGGGACTAGCGGGGGGATGAATGAGCAGTTCTTC. The encoded protein is CASSTQTGTSGGMNEQFF.

This chain links TRBV19 with TRBJ1-5; possible D gene TRBD1, 5 bases. Germline-derived CDR1 and CDR2 are LNHDA and SQIVND (reference sequence). V shed 4 bases and J shed 6 bases, with 19 bases lying between them. This CDR3 contains 16 residues. This chain's CDR3 is CASSKDRFSGGQPQHF. The CDR3 nucleotides read TGTGCCAGTAGTAAAGACAGATTCTCCGGAGGTCAGCCCCAGCATTTT.

The chain recombines TRBV7-3 with TRBJ2-2; D uncertain. V was trimmed by 4 bases and J by 1 base, leaving 7 bases between them. Germline CDR1 is SGHTA and CDR2 is FQGTGA. The CDR3 has 14 residues. The CDR3 sequence: CASSSLVNTGELFF. DNA for the CDR3: TGTGCCAGCAGCTCCTTAGTGAACACCGGGGAGCTGTTTTTT.

J is TRBJ2-1 and V is TRBV6-6; TRBD1 aligns across 11 bases. The CDR3 contains 15 residues. The junction had 8 bases not matched to a gene; V was cut back by 8 bases and J by 5 bases. Per the germline V gene, CDR1 is MNHNY and CDR2 is SVGAGI (reference sequence). CDR3 loop: CASGELDRGHNEQFF. The DNA of the CDR3 is TGTGCCAGCGGAGAACTGGACAGGGGGCACAATGAGCAGTTCTTC.

V is TRBV5-4 and J is TRBJ2-1; maybe TRBD2 (5 bases). Trimming left V 4 bases short and J 0 bases short, with 14 bases between. Germline CDR1 reads SGHNT; CDR2 reads YYREEE (reference sequence). The CDR3 contains 16 residues. Here the CDR3 reads CASSLSQDFSYNEQFF. CDR3 sequence (DNA): TGTGCCAGCAGCCTTTCCCAGGACTTCTCCTACAATGAGCAGTTCTTC.

V usage is TRBV19 and J usage is TRBJ2-1, with D hard to call. This CDR3 spans 15 amino acids. Germline V CDR1 and CDR2: LNHDA, SQIVND (reference sequence). Trimming stripped 2 bases from V and 3 bases from J, with 11 bases between. The CDR3 loop is CASSISDSNYNEQFF. As DNA, the CDR3 is TGTGCCAGTAGTATAAGCGATTCAAACTACAATGAGCAGTTCTTC.

The rearrangement joins TRBV2 to TRBJ2-3; D unclear. Germline values: CDR1 SNHLY, CDR2 FYNNEI. The CDR3 has 10 residues. V lost 4 bases to trimming and J lost 4 bases, with 0 bases between them. CDR3 in amino acids: CASSADTQYF. In DNA form, the CDR3 reads TGTGCCAGCAGTGCAGATACGCAGTATTTT.

The gene calls are TRBV10-3 and TRBJ1-1; D is uncertain. This CDR3 is 14 amino acids long. The germline gives CDR1 ENHRY, CDR2 SYGVKD. The V gene lost 10 bases and the J gene lost 5 bases, with 20 bases spanning the gap. The chain's CDR3 is CATWERNMGTEAFF. The CDR3 region has the DNA TGTGCCACCTGGGAAAGGAATATGGGTACTGAAGCTTTCTTT.

The chain recombines TRBV10-3 with TRBJ2-1; TRBD2 matches at 8 bases. Germline loops: CDR1 ENHRY, CDR2 SYGVKD. The V and J ends lost 10 bases and 7 bases, in that order; junction bases with no gene match: 15. The CDR3 runs to 15 residues. The CDR3 coding sequence is TGTGCCACGTCGGGCCCAGCGGGAGCGGGTAATGAGCAGTTCTTC. Its translation is CATSGPAGAGNEQFF.